Listed below are T cell receptor beta chains from one sample, sequenced in a study of blood T cell repertoires in COVID-19. Assay: immunoSEQ multiplex PCR; the TCRdb copy retains only in-frame clones and omits some. The table includes about 140,000 clones, about 86% detected once. The material sequenced was peripheral blood. The receptors stem from a woman aged 55 to 70 with acute or convalescent COVID-19. Each CDR3 is given with its conserved first and last residue. The order of the fields is D gene, V gene, J gene, clone size, CDR3 DNA, CDR3 protein. D genes are given only for firm matches. The listing skips clone size in some rows; elsewhere it reads once, few, many or a size class.

.	TRBV29-1	TRBJ1-1	many	TGCAGCAAAACAGAGAACACTGAAGCTTTCTTT	CSKTENTEAFF
TRBD1	TRBV10-3	TRBJ1-1	.	TGTGCCATCAGTGATCCAGGGACAGGAGGGAACACTGAAGCTTTCTTT	CAISDPGTGGNTEAFF
.	TRBV7-9	TRBJ2-1	.	TGTGCCAGCACCGTACTCGACAATGAGCAGTTCTTC	CASTVLDNEQFF
.	TRBV5-5	TRBJ2-3	.	TGTGCCAGCAGCCCGTGGCCAGATACGCAGTATTTT	CASSPWPDTQYF
TRBD2	TRBV10-3	TRBJ2-3	.	TGTGCCATCAGTAGACTAGCGGGTCAGTCTAGCACAGATACGCAGTATTTT	CAISRLAGQSSTDTQYF
TRBD1	TRBV28	TRBJ1-5	few	TGTGCCAGCAGTCCATACCCGGGACAGCCCGGGAATCAGCCCCAGCATTTT	CASSPYPGQPGNQPQHF
.	TRBV7-2	TRBJ1-1	.	TGTGCCAGCAGCCCCGACAGGTTGAACACTGAAGCTTTCTTT	CASSPDRLNTEAFF
.	TRBV19	TRBJ2-7	.	TGTGCCAGTAGTATTTCCGGAACTAAGGCCTACGAGCAGTACTTC	CASSISGTKAYEQYF
.	TRBV7-9	TRBJ2-7	.	TGTGCCAGCAGCTACCCGGGGGACGAGCAGTACTTC	CASSYPGDEQYF
.	TRBV7-2	TRBJ1-4	few	TGTGCCAGCAGCTTAGCATGGCAGGCTAATGAAAAACTGTTTTTT	CASSLAWQANEKLFF
.	TRBV9	TRBJ1-4	few	TGTGCCAGCAGCGCGAAACAGGAGACTAATGAAAAACTGTTTTTT	CASSAKQETNEKLFF
.	TRBV9	TRBJ2-7	few	TGTGCCAGGGCACGGGGGAGATCGGACTACGAGCAGTACTTC	CARARGRSDYEQYF
TRBD1	TRBV7-9	TRBJ2-7	.	TGTGCCAGCAGCCTACAGGGGATTAAGTACGAGCAGTACTTC	CASSLQGIKYEQYF
TRBD1	TRBV6-5	TRBJ1-5	.	TGTGCCAGCAGTTACTCCGGGACAGGTGTAAATCAGCCCCAGCATTTT	CASSYSGTGVNQPQHF
TRBD1	TRBV10-2	TRBJ1-2	.	TGCGCCAGCAGTACGGGACAGACCGGTGGCTACACCTTC	CASSTGQTGGYTF
TRBD2	TRBV5-1	TRBJ2-5	.	TGCGCCAGCAGCTTCGCGGGAGAGAGGCGGGAGACCCAGTACTTC	CASSFAGERRETQYF
.	TRBV30	TRBJ1-5	few	TGTGCCTGGAGTGTCGGGACACTCAATCAGCCCCAGCATTTT	CAWSVGTLNQPQHF
TRBD1	TRBV5-1	TRBJ1-1	.	TGCGCCAGCAGCTTGGAGGGGGCGATGGGCACTGAAGCTTTCTTT	CASSLEGAMGTEAFF
TRBD2	TRBV10-3	TRBJ2-7	.	TGTGCCATCAGCTCTAGCGGGAGCTACGAGCAGTACTTC	CAISSSGSYEQYF
.	TRBV28	TRBJ2-7	.	TGTGCCAGCAGTCGGGCACAGGTTCCCACGCCGTACTTC	CASSRAQVPTPYF
.	TRBV7-3	TRBJ1-1	few	TGTGCCAGCAGCTTAATGGGGGCCGGTGAAGCTTTCTTT	CASSLMGAGEAFF
.	TRBV19	TRBJ2-1	.	TGTGCCAGTATTCCCCGTGGGGCGGCTTACAATGAGCAGTTCTTC	CASIPRGAAYNEQFF
.	TRBV19	TRBJ1-5	.	TGTGCCAGTAGTATTTACAGAACAAATCAGCCCCAGCATTTT	CASSIYRTNQPQHF
TRBD1	TRBV19	TRBJ2-7	.	TGTGCCAGTAGTGTCCGGGACAGCTCCTACGAGCAGTACTTC	CASSVRDSSYEQYF
.	TRBV6-5	TRBJ2-5	many	TGTGCCAGCAGTTTCCAGCGGCGGGAGACCCAGTACTTC	CASSFQRRETQYF
TRBD2	TRBV7-4	TRBJ2-3	many	TGTGCCAGCAGCGGCCCCCGGGACAGGGCTAGCGGGAGGGAGATAGATACGCAGTATTTT	CASSGPRDRASGREIDTQYF
TRBD1	TRBV11-2	TRBJ1-6	.	TGTGCCAGCAGCTTGATAGACAGGGGTAATTCACCCCTCCACTTT	CASSLIDRGNSPLHF
TRBD1	TRBV9	TRBJ2-7	.	TGTGCCAGCAGCGTGGGACATGCCGGGACAGGGGTTTACGAGCAGTACTTC	CASSVGHAGTGVYEQYF
TRBD1	TRBV4-2	TRBJ1-3	.	TGTGCCAGCAGCCAAGATTCAAGAGACAGGGATCGGAACACCATATATTTT	CASSQDSRDRDRNTIYF
TRBD1	TRBV24-1	TRBJ1-1	few	TGTGCCACCATTACGGGACAGGGAGCGTACACTGAAGCTTTCTTT	CATITGQGAYTEAFF
TRBD1	TRBV24-1	TRBJ2-2	few	TGTGCCACCAGTTGGACAGGGAGGACCGGGGAGCTGTTTTTT	CATSWTGRTGELFF
.	TRBV9	TRBJ2-2	.	TGTGCCAGCAGCGTAACAGCCGGGGAGCTGTTTTTT	CASSVTAGELFF
TRBD2	TRBV30	TRBJ2-3	.	TGTGCCACGACTAGCGGTTCAACAGATACGCAGTATTTT	CATTSGSTDTQYF
TRBD1	TRBV30	TRBJ1-2	.	TGTGCCTGGAGTGTAGGAGGGGGCCGTGGCTACACCTTC	CAWSVGGGRGYTF
TRBD2	TRBV6-5	TRBJ2-7	.	TGTGCCAGCAGTTACCTTCCCCGGGGGGGTGGGGGCGAGCAGTACTTC	CASSYLPRGGGGEQYF
.	TRBV2	TRBJ2-5	.	TGTGCCACGCGCGGGGAAGAGACCCAGTACTTC	CATRGEETQYF
TRBD1	TRBV2	TRBJ1-5	.	TGTGCCAGCTCTCCGGGACAGGGGGGAAGTCAGCCCCAGCATTTT	CASSPGQGGSQPQHF
.	TRBV19	TRBJ1-4	.	TGTGCCAGTACCAACTCGCGTCTTGGTGAAAAACTGTTTTTT	CASTNSRLGEKLFF
TRBD1	TRBV11-2	TRBJ2-7	.	TGTGCCAGCAGCGAATCGACAGGGAACTACGAGCAGTACTTC	CASSESTGNYEQYF
.	TRBV30	TRBJ1-1	.	TGTGCCTGGAGTATAGGAGGGAACACTGAAGCTTTCTTT	CAWSIGGNTEAFF
.	TRBV5-5	TRBJ2-1	.	TGTGCCAGCAGCTTATTAGGGGAGGTCGGTTACAATGAGCAGTTCTTC	CASSLLGEVGYNEQFF
.	TRBV28	TRBJ1-1	.	TGTGCCAGCAGTTTAACCTCAGGGAACACTGAAGCTTTCTTT	CASSLTSGNTEAFF
.	TRBV4-1	TRBJ2-1	.	TGCGCCAGCAGCCTCCACTCGAGCTCCTACAATGAGCAGTTCTTC	CASSLHSSSYNEQFF
.	TRBV2	TRBJ1-5	.	TGTGCCAGCAGTGTCGAAGGGGCTTATAGCAATCAGCCCCAGCATTTT	CASSVEGAYSNQPQHF
.	TRBV4-2	TRBJ1-1	.	TGTGCCAGCAGCCATCCTTCGCAGGGCGGCACTGAAGCTTTCTTT	CASSHPSQGGTEAFF
TRBD2	TRBV7-8	TRBJ2-5	.	TGTGCCAGCAGGGGTAGCGGGCAGGGATCCCAAGAGACCCAGTACTTC	CASRGSGQGSQETQYF
TRBD1	TRBV20-1	TRBJ2-7	.	TGCAGTGCTAGTCCCTGGGGGACAGGAACCTACGAGCAGTACTTC	CSASPWGTGTYEQYF
TRBD2	TRBV7-7	TRBJ2-5	.	TGTGCTAGCAGCTTATCCCCTAGCGGGACCCAAGAGACCCAGTACTTC	CASSLSPSGTQETQYF
.	TRBV2	TRBJ2-7	.	TGTGCCAGCAATGAGCGGAAGGCCCACGAGCAGTACTTC	CASNERKAHEQYF
.	TRBV18	TRBJ2-2	few	TGTGCCAGCTCACATAGCACCGGGGAGCTGTTTTTT	CASSHSTGELFF
TRBD1	TRBV5-3	TRBJ1-3	once	TGTGCCAGAAGCCCAGGGGGAGGAAACACCATATATTTT	CARSPGGGNTIYF
.	TRBV9	TRBJ2-1	.	TGTGCCAGCAGCCGCCAGGGGGGCGATGAGCAGTTCTTC	CASSRQGGDEQFF
TRBD2	TRBV6-6	TRBJ2-2	.	TGTGCCAGCAGTTACCCGAGCGGGAGAATGACCGGGGAGCTGTTTTTT	CASSYPSGRMTGELFF
TRBD2	TRBV19	TRBJ2-1	.	TGTGCCAGTAGTATAGATCGTCTTAGGGCTAGCGGAACCTTTTTCAATGAGCAGTTCTTC	CASSIDRLRASGTFFNEQFF
TRBD1	TRBV18	TRBJ1-1	.	TGTGCCAGCTCGGAGGGACAGGGGAGGACTGAAGCTTTCTTT	CASSEGQGRTEAFF